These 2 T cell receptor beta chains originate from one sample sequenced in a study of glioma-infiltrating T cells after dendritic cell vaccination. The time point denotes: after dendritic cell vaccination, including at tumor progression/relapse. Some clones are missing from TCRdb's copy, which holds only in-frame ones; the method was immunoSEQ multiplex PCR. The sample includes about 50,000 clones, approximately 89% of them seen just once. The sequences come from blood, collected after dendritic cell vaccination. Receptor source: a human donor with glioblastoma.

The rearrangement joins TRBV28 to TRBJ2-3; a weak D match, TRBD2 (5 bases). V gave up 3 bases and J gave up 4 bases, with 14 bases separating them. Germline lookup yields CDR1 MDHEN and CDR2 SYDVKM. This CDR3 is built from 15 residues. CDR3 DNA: TGTGCCAGCAGTTTGAGAGGGTATGAGGCAGATACGCAGTATTTT. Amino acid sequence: CASSLRGYEADTQYF. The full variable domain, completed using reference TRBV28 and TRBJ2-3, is DVKVTQSSRYLVKRTGEKVFLECVQDMDHENMFWYRQDPGLGLRLIYFSYDVKMKEKGDIPEGYSVSREKKERFSLILESASTNQTSMYLCASSLRGYEADTQYFGPGTRLTVL.

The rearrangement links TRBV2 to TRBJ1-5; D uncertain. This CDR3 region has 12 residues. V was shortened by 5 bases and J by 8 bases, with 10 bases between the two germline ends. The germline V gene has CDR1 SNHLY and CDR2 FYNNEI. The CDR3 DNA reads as TGTGCCAGCAGTCTTTTTCCGGAGCCCCAGCATTTT. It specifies CASSLFPEPQHF.